This TCR beta chain was sequenced for a study of T cell changes during pregnancy in multiple sclerosis (dated by TCRdb to 2018 to 2020). Describing the broader study: In women with multiple sclerosis, the researchers looked at how the T cell repertoire shifted as pregnancy progressed.

Library preparation used the immunoSEQ multiplex PCR assay. The clones in this table, taken by TCRdb from immuneACCESS, are in-frame only. Not every clone is retained; where verified, under half of the shortfall comes from an unresolved V gene, and the cause of the rest is unknown. This sample lists 70,000 to 95,000 clones; about 93% were detected once. Of the sample, roughly 2.6% is held by the ten largest clones. Details on this clone: Its antigen specificity is not known. No qualities accompany the bases; no much larger clone lies one base away.

The germline V gene supplies CDR1 SGHRS and CDR2 YFSETQ. V is pared back by 2 bases and J by 6 bases, with 14 bases lying between the germline termini. Reading from cysteine to phenylalanine, the CDR3 counts 15 amino acids. The DNA shown is the 45-base CDR3, in frame from base 1. The specimen comprised peripheral blood, sampled after pregnancy. The receptor was derived from a female donor in good health, enrolled as a control in a pregnancy study. The V gene is TRBV5-1 and the J gene is TRBJ2-2; the D region possibly corresponds to TRBD1 (6 bases align). The CDR3 region has the sequence CASSLTGHEAGELFF. The DNA is as follows: TGCGCCAGCAGCTTAACGGGACACGAGGCCGGGGAGCTGTTTTTT.